Presented here are 32 T cell receptor beta chains from one specimen sequenced in a study of blood T cell repertoires in COVID-19. The data were produced by immunoSEQ multiplex PCR, yet TCRdb's version contains in-frame clones alone and is incomplete. The sample has 250,000 to 350,000 clones; about 81% are singletons. Material: peripheral blood. Receptors originate from a human donor with COVID-19, enrolled during active disease. The donor label of this sample is uncertain.

CDR3 region: CASSERREAEQYF. The CDR3, as DNA: TGTGCCAGCAGTGAAAGGCGGGAGGCCGAGCAGTACTTC. The rearrangement links TRBV2 to TRBJ2-7, with 8 bases matching TRBD2. The length of the CDR3 is 13 residues. Germline CDR1 and CDR2: SNHLY and FYNNEI. V trimming: 2 bases; J trimming: 6 bases; junction bases outside the gene matches: 3.

This chain joins TRBV19 and TRBJ2-1; D unclear. The germline V gene has CDR1 LNHDA and CDR2 SQIVND (reference sequence). There are 14 residues in the CDR3. The V gene lost 7 bases and the J gene lost 5 bases, with 15 bases spanning the gap. The DNA for the CDR3 is TGTGCCAGTAAGCTGGTTCCCAGCGACAATGAGCAGTTCTTC. This encodes CASKLVPSDNEQFF.

The chain combines TRBV18 with TRBJ2-1, with D perhaps matching TRBD2 (5 bases). CDR1 and CDR2 (germline): KGHSH, LQKENI. The CDR3 contains 17 residues. V shed 0 bases and J shed 4 bases, with 16 bases lying between them. DNA for the CDR3: TGTGCCAGCTCACCACCTAACCCAGGAGGTTTTTACAATGAGCAGTTCTTC. It specifies CASSPPNPGGFYNEQFF.

The chain uses TRBV6-5 and TRBJ2-1; perhaps TRBD2 as D (5 bases). Trimming took off 4 bases at V and 7 bases at J, with 11 bases between the two ends. CDR1 and CDR2 from the germline V gene are MNHEY and SVGAGI. The CDR3 runs to 13 residues. Here the CDR3 reads CASSFGRENEQFF. The CDR3 region has the DNA TGTGCCAGCAGTTTTGGACGGGAAAATGAGCAGTTCTTC.

With respect to this clone: This sample includes further DNA sequences coding for the same CDR3. The V call is TRBV6-1, the J call TRBJ1-5, with D tentatively TRBD1 (5 bases). The CDR3 runs to 16 residues. Germline loops: CDR1 MNHNS, CDR2 SASEGT. Trimming stripped 2 bases from V and 0 bases from J, with 11 bases between. The CDR3: CASSELAGYSNQPQHF. DNA for the CDR3: TGTGCCAGCAGTGAATTGGCAGGGTATAGCAATCAGCCCCAGCATTTT.

In its sample, this clone was seen a few times. The chain recombines TRBV3-1 (or the pseudogene TRBV3-2) with TRBJ1-6, with D unclear. CDR3 length: 14 amino acids. From germline, CDR1 is LGHDT and CDR2 YNNKEL (reference sequence). V was clipped by 0 bases and J by 4 bases, with 4 bases between them. The CDR3 DNA follows: TGTGCCAGCAGCCAAGATTCGTATAATTCACCCCTCCACTTT. This sequence encodes CASSQDSYNSPLHF.

The chain carries TRBV5-5 and TRBJ1-1, with D perhaps matching TRBD1 (6 bases). The length of the CDR3 is 15 residues. V was pared by 3 bases and J by 6 bases, with 18 bases between. In germline, CDR1 is SGHKS, CDR2 YYEKEE (reference sequence). The DNA for the CDR3 is TGTGCCAGCAGCTCGCTCAGGGGATCGGACTCTGAAGCTTTCTTT. This translates into CASSSLRGSDSEAFF. Supplemented by reference TRBV5-5 and TRBJ1-1, the full variable domain reads DAGVTQSPTHLIKTRGQQVTLRCSPISGHKSVSWYQQVLGQGPQFIFQYYEKEERGRGNFPDRFSARQFPNYSSELNVNALLLGDSALYLCASSSLRGSDSEAFFGQGTRLTVV.

The chain uses TRBV28 and TRBJ2-4; D is perhaps TRBD1 (6 bases). The V gene's germline CDR1 is MDHEN and CDR2 SYDVKM. This CDR3 is built from 12 residues. V was cut by 5 bases and J by 7 bases, with 9 bases left in between. The DNA of the CDR3 is TGTGCCAGCAGTGAAACAGGGAACATTCAGTACTTC. It translates to CASSETGNIQYF.

CDR3 in amino acids: CSVASTGIQETQYF. DNA for the CDR3: TGCAGCGTCGCCTCCACAGGGATCCAAGAGACCCAGTACTTC. J is TRBJ2-5 and V is TRBV29-1, with a tentative D call TRBD1 (6 bases). This CDR3 has 14 residues. Germline V lookup: CDR1 SQVTM, CDR2 ANQGSEA. Trimming left V 6 bases short and J 1 base short, with 15 bases between. The full variable domain, in which reference TRBV29-1 and TRBJ2-5 provide the parts outside the CDR3, is SAVISQKPSRDICQRGTSLTIQCQVDSQVTMMFWYRQQPGQSLTLIATANQGSEATYESGFVIDKFPISRPNLTFSTLTVSNMSPEDSSIYLCSVASTGIQETQYFGPGTRLLVL.

V usage is TRBV7-9 and J usage is TRBJ2-5; 9 bases are a match to TRBD1. Germline-derived CDR1 and CDR2 are SEHNR and FQNEAQ (reference sequence). The CDR3 loop spans 15 amino acids. Unmatched junction bases numbered 3, after V lost 0 bases and J lost 4 bases. CDR3 region: CASSLAGQGVETQYF. The CDR3 DNA is TGTGCCAGCAGCTTAGCGGGACAGGGAGTAGAGACCCAGTACTTC.

This clone has more than one count but fewer than ten. The genes are TRBV6-4 and TRBJ1-1, with D hard to call. From germline, CDR1 is MRHNA and CDR2 SNTAGT. This CDR3 region has 13 residues. The V and J ends lost 2 bases and 4 bases respectively, with 8 bases between them. The CDR3 coding sequence is TGTGCCAGCAGTGACGTCGACACCACTGAAGCTTTCTTT. Its protein is CASSDVDTTEAFF.

The chain employs TRBV9 and TRBJ1-1, with 7 bases lining up with TRBD1. This CDR3 region has 15 residues. V was pared by 3 bases and J by 1 base, with 6 bases of the junction left unmatched. Germline V gene lookup returns CDR1 SGDLS and CDR2 YYNGEE. The CDR3 here is CASSGFSGGNTEAFF. CDR3 sequence (DNA): TGTGCCAGCAGCGGTTTCTCAGGGGGGAACACTGAAGCTTTCTTT.

This clone has only a few counts. The V and J genes are TRBV29-1 and TRBJ2-2, with TRBD2 matching 12 bases. CDR1 and CDR2 (germline): SQVTM, ANQGSEA. V trimming: 4 bases; J trimming: 7 bases; junction bases outside the gene matches: 7. This CDR3 is built from 15 residues. The CDR3 loop is CSVALAGGGGGELFF. The CDR3 DNA sequence: TGCAGCGTTGCACTAGCGGGAGGAGGCGGCGGGGAGCTGTTTTTT.

J is TRBJ2-5 and V is TRBV6-2 or TRBV6-3, with a possible D match to TRBD2 (6 bases). This CDR3 comprises 12 residues. Germline lookup yields CDR1 MNHEY and CDR2 SVGEGT. V was clipped by 4 bases and J by 3 bases, with 6 bases between them. The CDR3 DNA is TGTGCCAGCAGTTGGACTAAAGAGACCCAGTACTTC. Its protein is CASSWTKETQYF.

This chain connects TRBV3-1 (or the pseudogene TRBV3-2) to TRBJ2-1; 8 positions match TRBD2. The junction had 4 bases not matched to a gene; V was cut back by 2 bases and J by 1 base. Germline V CDR1 and CDR2: LGHDT, YNNKEL (reference sequence). The CDR3 extends over 16 amino acids. This CDR3 is CASSQIAGMSYNEQFF. As DNA, the CDR3 is TGTGCCAGCAGCCAAATAGCGGGAATGTCCTACAATGAGCAGTTCTTC.

This clone was seen just once. V and J are TRBV5-8 and TRBJ2-7; 8 nucleotides line up with TRBD2. J gave up 0 bases and V 4 bases, and 6 bases lay outside the gene matches. The V gene's germline CDR1 is SGHTS and CDR2 YDEGEE. The CDR3 runs 15 residues. The CDR3 protein is CASSRGTSGSYEQYF. CDR3 DNA sequence: TGTGCCAGCAGCCGCGGCACTAGCGGCTCCTACGAGCAGTACTTC.

This clone showed up just once. CDR3 loop: CASSEALLSAEAFF. The DNA for the CDR3 is TGTGCCAGCAGTGAAGCGCTTCTCTCGGCTGAAGCTTTCTTT. V is TRBV2 and J is TRBJ1-1; D is ambiguous. The CDR3 has 14 residues. Between the trimmed V and J ends, which lost 0 bases and 6 bases, there was a span of 11 bases. Per germline, CDR1 SNHLY and CDR2 FYNNEI.

This chain's CDR3 is CASSYGTPNTGELFF. The CDR3 DNA sequence: TGTGCCAGCAGCTACGGGACACCGAACACCGGGGAGCTGTTTTTT. The V and J genes are TRBV7-3 and TRBJ2-2; D might be TRBD1 (6 bases). The CDR3 spans 15 residues. The germline gives CDR1 SGHTA, CDR2 FQGTGA. Trimming left V 4 bases short and J 0 bases short, with 9 bases between.

The V call is TRBV19, the J call TRBJ2-1; the D is unclear. The V and J ends lost 0 bases and 1 base respectively, with 7 bases between them. In germline, CDR1 is LNHDA, CDR2 SQIVND (reference sequence). This CDR3 has 15 amino acids. In nucleotides, the CDR3 is TGTGCCAGTAGTATAGAGGCGGTATCCTACAATGAGCAGTTCTTC. Its protein product is CASSIEAVSYNEQFF.

The chain recombines TRBV15 with TRBJ2-3; TRBD1 aligns across 9 bases. V lost 3 bases, J lost 6 bases, and 10 bases stayed unmatched. Germline CDR1 is LNHNV and CDR2 is YYDKDF (reference sequence). The CDR3 has 16 amino acids. CDR3 in DNA: TGTGCCACCAGCAGGTATCCGGGACAGGGATTGGATACGCAGTATTTT. This sequence encodes CATSRYPGQGLDTQYF.

The CDR3 region has the DNA TGTGCCAGCAGCCTGAGGGGGACAGGGGCTGGCCAAGAGACCCAGTACTTC. Amino acid sequence: CASSLRGTGAGQETQYF. The chain combines TRBV9 with TRBJ2-5; 10 bases agree with TRBD1. In germline, CDR1 is SGDLS, CDR2 YYNGEE. The length of the CDR3 is 17 residues. Trimming removed 4 bases from V and 1 base from J; junction bases left unmatched: 10.

This rearrangement joins TRBV7-2 to TRBJ2-1; maybe TRBD2 (5 bases). The CDR3 covers 15 residues. CDR1 and CDR2 (germline): SGHTA, FQGNSA. V was shortened by 6 bases and J by 0 bases, with 12 bases between the two germline ends. CDR3 sequence (DNA): TGTGCCAGCAGGTTCCTAGCAGGCTCCTACAATGAGCAGTTCTTC. This gives the protein CASRFLAGSYNEQFF.

The chain joins TRBV5-1 to TRBJ1-3; 7 nucleotides agree with TRBD1. V shed 5 bases and J 4 bases; nucleotides not matched to a gene: 9. The V gene's germline CDR1 is SGHRS and CDR2 YFSETQ. This CDR3 spans 15 amino acids. In DNA, the CDR3 is TGCGCCAGCAGTCCTCAACAGGGGCGAGGAAACACCATATATTTT. It codes for CASSPQQGRGNTIYF.

The V and J genes are TRBV7-2 and TRBJ2-1, with 8 bases fitting TRBD2. CDR3 length equals 14 residues. Trimming at V came to 2 bases and at J to 6 bases, leaving 3 bases not matched to a gene. CDR1 is SGHTA, CDR2 FQGNSA, per germline. The CDR3 protein is CASSLRGGPNEQFF. The CDR3 coding sequence is TGTGCCAGCAGCTTACGGGGGGGCCCCAATGAGCAGTTCTTC.

A note on this clone: A read error may account for a junction end that differs from germline. The chain joins TRBV7-8 to TRBJ1-1, with D perhaps matching TRBD1 (5 bases). This CDR3 is 13 amino acids long. Germline CDR1 and CDR2: SGHVS and FQNEAQ. CDR3 sequence reads: CASSPAGPTKAFF. In nucleotides, the CDR3 is TGTGCCAGCAGCCCGGCGGGGCCCACTAAAGCTTTCTTT.

This sequence joins TRBV18 and TRBJ2-1, with 14 bases fitting TRBD2. V trimming: 8 bases; J trimming: 1 base; junction bases outside the gene matches: 19. The germline gives CDR1 KGHSH, CDR2 LQKENI. The length of the CDR3 is 21 residues. CDR3 sequence (DNA): TGTGCCAGCGTTCAAAGAGCCGTGGGGACTAGCGGGAGAAGGTCCTACAATGAGCAGTTCTTC. It specifies CASVQRAVGTSGRRSYNEQFF.

The chain is built from TRBV18 and TRBJ1-2, with 9 positions matching TRBD1. CDR1 and CDR2 from the germline V gene are KGHSH and LQKENI. V dropped 5 bases and J dropped 2; count of bases not matched to a gene: 3. CDR3 length: 14 residues. The CDR3 here is CASSTGTGNYGYTF. CDR3 nucleotide sequence: TGTGCCAGCTCAACCGGGACAGGGAACTATGGCTACACCTTC.

The CDR3: CASSPFAGSYNEQFF. CDR3 bases: TGTGCCAGCAGCCCCTTCGCGGGAAGCTACAATGAGCAGTTCTTC. The chain has TRBV9 and TRBJ2-1; tentatively, D is TRBD2 (6 bases). The germline gives CDR1 SGDLS, CDR2 YYNGEE. The CDR3 consists of 15 residues. Trimming pared 4 bases from V and 3 bases from J, leaving 14 bases between.

V is TRBV4-2 and J is TRBJ1-5, with TRBD1 as a possible D gene (5 bases). Germline V gene data show CDR1 as LGHNA and CDR2 as YNFKEQ. The CDR3 covers 14 residues. V gave up 1 base and J gave up 7 bases, with 11 bases separating them. The CDR3 sequence: CASSQGLGGQPQHF. DNA for the CDR3: TGTGCCAGCAGCCAAGGACTGGGGGGGCAGCCCCAGCATTTT.

This clone was picked up a small number of times. The rearrangement uses TRBV5-5 and TRBJ1-3, with D possibly being TRBD1 (5 bases). V was trimmed by 2 bases and J by 2 bases, leaving 17 bases between them. This CDR3 comprises 17 residues. CDR1 and CDR2 from the germline V gene are SGHKS and YYEKEE (reference sequence). The CDR3, as DNA: TGTGCCAGCAGCTTTCAGGCAGGGTTATTCCCTGGAAACACCATATATTTT. Its translation is CASSFQAGLFPGNTIYF.

The CDR3 sequence: CVLRWGPNTEAFF. The CDR3 nucleotides are TGTGTTTTACGGTGGGGCCCGAACACTGAAGCTTTCTTT. The genes are TRBV6-5 and TRBJ1-1; D possibly corresponds to TRBD1 (5 bases). The CDR3 totals 13 residues. Germline loops: CDR1 MNHEY, CDR2 SVGAGI.

The chain recombines TRBV5-6 with TRBJ2-1, with TRBD1 matching over 9 bases. Germline V gives CDR1 SGHDT, CDR2 YYEEEE. Trimming took 5 bases from V and 0 from J; bases not matched to a gene: 6. The CDR3 is made up of 16 amino acids. The CDR3 sequence: CASRGQGGSSYNEQFF. The CDR3 DNA reads as TGTGCCAGCAGGGGACAGGGAGGGAGCTCCTACAATGAGCAGTTCTTC.